This T cell receptor (beta chain) was captured by sequencing in a study of technical replicates of blood from a few donors. Assay: immunoSEQ multiplex PCR; the TCRdb copy retains only in-frame clones and omits some. Here the sample spans over 70,000 clones, 92% being singletons. The source of this sequence is a human donor in good health. Sequencing used T cells isolated from PBMCs.

CDR3: CASSLGTSGRILSEQFF. In DNA, the CDR3 is TGCGCCAGCAGCTTGGGGACAAGCGGGAGAATCCTCAGTGAGCAGTTCTTC. J is TRBJ2-1 and V is TRBV5-1; the match to TRBD2 covers 8 bases. CDR1 is SGHRS, CDR2 YFSETQ, per germline. The CDR3 length is 17 residues. The junction had 14 bases not matched to a gene; V was cut back by 0 bases and J by 9 bases. The complete variable domain, with remaining parts taken from reference TRBV5-1 and TRBJ2-1, reads KAGVTQTPRYLIKTRGQQVTLSCSPISGHRSVSWYQQTPGQGLQFLFEYFSETQRNKGNFPGRFSGRQFSNSRSEMNVSTLELGDSALYLCASSLGTSGRILSEQFFGPGTRLTVL.